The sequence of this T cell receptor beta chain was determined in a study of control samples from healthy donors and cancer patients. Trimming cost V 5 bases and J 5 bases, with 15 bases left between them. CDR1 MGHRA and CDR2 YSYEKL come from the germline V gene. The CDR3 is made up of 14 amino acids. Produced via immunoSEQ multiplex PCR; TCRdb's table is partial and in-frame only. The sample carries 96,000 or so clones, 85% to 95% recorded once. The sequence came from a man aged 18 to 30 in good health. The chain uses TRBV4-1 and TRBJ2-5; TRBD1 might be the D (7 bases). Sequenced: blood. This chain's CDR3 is CASSKRAGGETQYF. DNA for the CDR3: TGCGCCAGCAGCAAGAGGGCAGGGGGGGAGACCCAGTACTTC.